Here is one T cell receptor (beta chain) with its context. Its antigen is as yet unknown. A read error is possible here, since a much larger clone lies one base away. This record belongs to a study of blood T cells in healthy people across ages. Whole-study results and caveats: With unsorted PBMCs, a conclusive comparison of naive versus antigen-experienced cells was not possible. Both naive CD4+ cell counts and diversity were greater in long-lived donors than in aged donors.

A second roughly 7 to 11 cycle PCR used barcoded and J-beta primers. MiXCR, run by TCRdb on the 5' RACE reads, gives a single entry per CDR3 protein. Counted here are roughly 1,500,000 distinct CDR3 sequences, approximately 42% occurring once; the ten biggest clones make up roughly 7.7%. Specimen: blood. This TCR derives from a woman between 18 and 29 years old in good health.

The CDR3 protein is CNVEISGTDTQYF. In DNA form, the CDR3 reads TGCAACGTTGAGATCTCCGGCACAGATACGCAGTATTTT. V usage is TRBV29-1 and J usage is TRBJ2-3, with no clear D. Germline V gives CDR1 SQVTM, CDR2 ANQGSEA. CDR3 length: 13 amino acids.